This T cell receptor (beta chain) was obtained from a study of siplizumab effects on memory and regulatory T cells. Trimming shortened V by 4 bases and J by 2 bases, and 15 bases separated the two germline ends. In germline, CDR1 is SGHDN, CDR2 FVKESK. This CDR3 is built from 15 residues. Profiled with immunoSEQ multiplex PCR; TCRdb holds only in-frame clones, not every one. The sample has about 100,000 clones, about 91% seen once. V usage is TRBV14 and J usage is TRBJ2-7; D remains ambiguous. The sequenced sample was CD4+ T cells sorted from blood. The TCR sequence derives from a human donor in good health. Some clones in this sample may be carry-over from other donors' samples. The CDR3 loop is CASSPPGPVPYEQYF. Here the CDR3 DNA reads TGTGCCAGCAGCCCCCCCGGGCCAGTCCCCTACGAGCAGTACTTC. Combining the CDR3 with reference TRBV14 and TRBJ2-7 gives the whole variable domain EAGVTQFPSHSVIEKGQTVTLRCDPISGHDNLYWYRRVMGKEIKFLLHFVKESKQDESGMPNNRFLAERTGGTYSTLKVQPAELEDSGVYFCASSPPGPVPYEQYFGPGTRLTVT.